One and the same sample provided the 10 T cell receptor beta chains below, sequenced in a study of T cells in Graves' hyperthyroidism and ophthalmopathy. Authors of the study amplified TCR beta CDR3 regions from RNA transcripts. In the first-round RT-PCR of the TCR CDR3, the HTBI primer set was used. MiXCR was run by TCRdb on the multiplex PCR reads, yielding one entry per CDR3 protein. The sample yields 550,000 to 650,000 distinct CDR3 sequences, 11% to 15% seen once. The sequenced sample was blood. These receptors were obtained from a woman aged 30 to 39 with Graves' hyperthyroidism that later progressed to Graves' ophthalmopathy.

The table lists this clonotype with many counts. This sequence joins TRBV3-1 and TRBJ2-3; 12 positions agree with TRBD2. V shed 4 bases, J shed 4 bases, and the junction held 6 bases outside the gene matches. CDR1 is LGHDT and CDR2 is YNNKEL in the germline V gene (reference sequence). CDR3 length: 16 amino acids. The CDR3 reads CASSRWTSGTADTQYF. The DNA for the CDR3 is TGTGCCAGCAGCCGTTGGACTAGCGGGACCGCAGATACGCAGTATTTT.

This clonotype was observed at least ten times. V is TRBV12-5 and J is TRBJ2-7; 7 bases map to TRBD1. CDR3 length: 14 amino acids. Trimming removed 7 bases from V and 7 bases from J; junction bases left unmatched: 13. Germline V CDR1 and CDR2: LGHNT, FRNRAP. The CDR3 protein is CASASGTVVMEQYF. The CDR3, as DNA: TGTGCTAGTGCATCCGGGACAGTGGTCATGGAGCAGTACTTC.

This clonotype was seen at least ten times. The V and J genes are TRBV20-1 and TRBJ2-5; D call uncertain. The CDR3 sequence is 13 residues long. Germline CDR1 reads DFQATT; CDR2 reads SNEGSKA (reference sequence). V shed 0 bases and J shed 2 bases, with 7 bases lying between them. In DNA form, the CDR3 reads TGCAGTGCTAGAGATGGGCTGCAAGAGACCCAGTACTTC. Its protein product is CSARDGLQETQYF.

V usage is TRBV20-1 and J usage is TRBJ2-1; D perhaps matches TRBD2 (6 bases). From germline, CDR1 is DFQATT and CDR2 SNEGSKA (reference sequence). V dropped 6 bases and J dropped 10 bases, with 16 bases sitting between them. The CDR3 sequence is 12 residues long. Here the CDR3 DNA reads TGCAGTGCCCCCTTTAGGACTATGGAGCAGTTCTTC. Residues: CSAPFRTMEQFF.

This clonotype was counted many times. This rearrangement joins TRBV11-3 to TRBJ1-1; a possible D gene is TRBD1 (5 bases). This CDR3 region has 14 residues. V lost 3 bases and J 1 base, leaving 9 bases between the germline ends. CDR1 is SGHNT, CDR2 YENEEA, per germline. CDR3 coding DNA: TGTGCCAGCAGCTTGGGGGAGCAGAACACTGAAGCTTTCTTT. As protein: CASSLGEQNTEAFF.

This clonotype was seen many times. V gene TRBV2 combines with J gene TRBJ2-5; possible D gene TRBD1, 6 bases. The CDR3 has 13 amino acids. Germline values: CDR1 SNHLY, CDR2 FYNNEI. Deletions cut 7 bases from V and 4 bases from J, with 13 bases between. CDR3 sequence reads: CASNQDRPETQYF. CDR3 nucleotide sequence: TGTGCCAGCAACCAAGACAGGCCAGAGACCCAGTACTTC.

Points on this clonotype: A much more abundant neighbour one base away suggests this may be a read error. The chain recombines TRBV5-6 with TRBJ2-2; 8 bases agree with TRBD1. Germline CDR1 and CDR2: SGHDT and YYEEEE. The CDR3 extends over 16 amino acids. The CDR3 region is CASSLDIQGATGELCF. The CDR3 DNA follows: TGTGCCAGCAGCTTGGATATCCAGGGGGCTACCGGGGAGCTGTGTTTT.

The chain has TRBV5-1 and TRBJ1-2, with 8 bases fitting TRBD1. This CDR3 comprises 15 residues. CDR1 is SGHRS and CDR2 is YFSETQ in the germline V gene. Trimming took 0 bases from V and 6 from J; bases not matched to a gene: 7. CDR3: CASSLGTGSFDGYTF. For the CDR3, the DNA is TGCGCCAGCAGCTTGGGGACAGGGTCTTTTGATGGCTACACCTTC.

This clonotype has at least ten counts. The J gene is TRBJ1-4, the V gene TRBV30, with a possible D match to TRBD1 (5 bases). From germline, CDR1 is GTSNPN and CDR2 SVGIG (reference sequence). The germline V and J ends were trimmed by 4 bases and 13 bases, with 13 bases remaining between them. The CDR3 extends over 11 amino acids. DNA of the CDR3: TGTGCCTGGAAGGAGGGGCAGTCACTGTTTTTT. This translates into CAWKEGQSLFF.

The chain recombines TRBV19 with TRBJ1-5; D possibly corresponds to TRBD1 (5 bases). Germline V gene lookup returns CDR1 LNHDA and CDR2 SQIVND (reference sequence). The length of the CDR3 is 14 residues. The V end lost 4 bases, the J end lost 2 bases, and 9 bases lay between the germline ends. The CDR3 region has the DNA TGTGCCAGTAGTAAACAGGCGGGCAATCAGCCCCAGCATTTT. It codes for CASSKQAGNQPQHF.